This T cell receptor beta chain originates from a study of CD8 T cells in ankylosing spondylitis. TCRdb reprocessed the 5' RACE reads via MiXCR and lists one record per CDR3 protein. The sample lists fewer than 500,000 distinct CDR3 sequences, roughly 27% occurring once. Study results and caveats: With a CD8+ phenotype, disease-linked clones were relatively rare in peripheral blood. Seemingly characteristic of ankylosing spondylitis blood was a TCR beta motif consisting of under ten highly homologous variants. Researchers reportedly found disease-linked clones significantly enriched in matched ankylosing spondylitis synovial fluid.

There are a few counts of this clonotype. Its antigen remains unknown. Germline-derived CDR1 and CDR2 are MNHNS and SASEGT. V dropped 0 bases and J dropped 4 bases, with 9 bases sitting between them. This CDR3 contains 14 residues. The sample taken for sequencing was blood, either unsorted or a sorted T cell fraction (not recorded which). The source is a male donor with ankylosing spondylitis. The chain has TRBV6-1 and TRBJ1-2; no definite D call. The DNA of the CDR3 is TGTGCCAGCAGTGAAGCGAACTCGGGCTATGGCTACACCTTC. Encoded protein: CASSEANSGYGYTF.